The present entry profiles one T cell receptor beta chain with its context. The V end was cut by 0 bases, the J end by 6 bases, with 12 bases between. This CDR3 has 15 residues. Per the germline V gene, CDR1 is SGDLS and CDR2 is YYNGEE. This entry belongs to a study of control samples from healthy donors and cancer patients. Sequenced by immunoSEQ multiplex PCR; TCRdb stores in-frame clones only, minus some. Counted here are roughly 80,000 clones, roughly 86% occurring once; the ten biggest clones make up 4.5% to 7%. The sequenced material came from blood. The gene calls are TRBV9 and TRBJ2-2, with D unclear. The clonotype was recovered from a man aged 50 to 60 in good health. The CDR3 DNA is TGTGCCAGCAGCGTAGCTGGTGCGGTTTCCGGGGAGCTGTTTTTT. Its protein is CASSVAGAVSGELFF.